The 4 T cell receptor beta chains below were found in one sample sequenced in a study of cytomegalovirus exposure and HLA in healthy donors. It was with 60 Vbeta and 13 Jbeta primers that the PCR ran. TCRdb's table, derived via immunoSEQ multiplex PCR, lists solely in-frame clones and lacks some. The sample consists of 150,000 to 200,000 clones, about four fifths of them appearing once. The sequencing input was PBMCs. These receptors all come from a woman aged 45-65 years in good health and CMV-seronegative.

The rearrangement uses TRBV27 and TRBJ2-5, with TRBD1 matching over 7 bases. The DNA end favors TRBJ2-7, so the J call may be wrong. Per germline, CDR1 MNHEY and CDR2 SMNVEV (reference sequence). This CDR3 comprises 14 residues. The CDR3 coding sequence is TGTGCCAGCAGTTATACCGGGACAGTCTACGAGCAGTACTTC. It yields the protein CASSYTGTVYEQYF.

The chain carries TRBV29-1 and TRBJ2-2; TRBD2 matches 8 bases. Germline assignment: CDR1 SQVTM and CDR2 ANQGSEA. CDR3 size: 14 residues. V shed 7 bases, J shed 1 base, and the junction held 5 bases outside the gene matches. The CDR3 coding sequence is TGCAGCGCCGGGGGGGGCAGGAACACCGGGGAGCTGTTTTTT. Its protein product is CSAGGGRNTGELFF.

The rearrangement uses TRBV10-2 and TRBJ2-1, with 11 positions matching TRBD2. Germline-derived CDR1 and CDR2 are WSHSY and SAAADI. V lost 8 bases to trimming and J lost 7 bases; unmatched junction nucleotides: 10. The length of the CDR3 is 15 residues. CDR3: CASWGSGGAFNEQFF. The CDR3 DNA reads as TGCGCCAGCTGGGGTAGCGGGGGGGCCTTTAATGAGCAGTTCTTC.

The chain links TRBV4-2 to TRBJ2-3, with D possibly TRBD2 on 7 matching bases. The CDR3 has 16 amino acids. V gave up 3 bases and J gave up 1 base, with 14 bases separating them. Germline V gene data show CDR1 as LGHNA and CDR2 as YNFKEQ. This chain's CDR3 is CASSQEQGGGTDTQYF. CDR3 nucleotide sequence: TGTGCCAGCAGCCAGGAACAGGGAGGGGGCACAGATACGCAGTATTTT.